The 25 T cell receptor beta chains reported below all come from one sample, sequenced in a study of response to subunit inactivated influenza vaccine. TCRdb processed the RT-PCR reads anew with MiXCR; each CDR3 protein has one entry. The table lists approximately 730,000 distinct CDR3 sequences, approximately 13% of them singletons, with 6.5% to 8.5% in the top ten. The material was PBMCs from blood, obtained 14 days before vaccination. These receptors originate from a man aged 45-60 years who received an inactivated influenza vaccine.

This clonotype was picked up a small number of times. The rearrangement joins TRBV3-1 to TRBJ2-7; a possible D gene is TRBD1 (5 bases). Per the germline V gene, CDR1 is LGHDT and CDR2 is YNNKEL (reference sequence). The V and J ends lost 1 base and 2 bases respectively, with 9 bases between them. This CDR3 region has 14 residues. CDR3 sequence (DNA): TGTGCCAGCAGCCAAGCCCCAGGGCCCTACGAGCAGTACTTC. It is translated as CASSQAPGPYEQYF.

In its sample, this clonotype was seen a few times. The CDR3 spells CASRDPRATGANVLTF. For the CDR3, the DNA is TGTGCCAGCAGAGACCCCAGGGCTACTGGGGCCAACGTCCTGACTTTC. This chain uses TRBV6-1 with TRBJ2-6, with D tentatively TRBD1 (5 bases). The CDR3 totals 16 residues. Germline V gives CDR1 MNHNS, CDR2 SASEGT. V was pared by 6 bases and J by 2 bases, with 14 bases between.

In its sample, this clonotype was seen a few times. CDR3 amino acids: CAISEDRWDTEAFF. The CDR3 coding sequence is TGTGCCATCAGTGAGGACAGATGGGACACTGAAGCTTTCTTT. The J gene is TRBJ1-1, the V gene TRBV10-3; D possibly corresponds to TRBD1 (5 bases). Germline CDR1 ENHRY, CDR2 SYGVKD. V was shortened by 2 bases and J by 3 bases, with 10 bases between the two germline ends. The CDR3 has 14 residues.

This clonotype has ten or more counts. This chain connects TRBV18 to TRBJ2-1, with D unresolved. Trimming removed 1 base from V and 0 bases from J, with 13 bases in between. In germline, CDR1 is KGHSH, CDR2 LQKENI. CDR3 size: 17 residues. The CDR3: CASSPLSGSSSYNEQFF. The CDR3 region has the DNA TGTGCCAGCTCACCACTTTCTGGGTCGAGCTCCTACAATGAGCAGTTCTTC.

The rearrangement joins TRBV28 to TRBJ2-5, with D perhaps given as TRBD1 or TRBD2 (5 bases each). The CDR3 is 14 amino acids. Trimming cost V 3 bases and J 7 bases, with 15 bases left between them. Germline CDR1 MDHEN, CDR2 SYDVKM. This chain's CDR3 is CASSLAEGKGTQYF. CDR3 nucleotide sequence: TGTGCCAGCAGTTTGGCTGAGGGGAAAGGGACCCAGTACTTC.

The V call is TRBV7-9, the J call TRBJ1-1; TRBD1 is a possible D gene (5 bases). Trimming removed 2 bases from V and 1 base from J, with 11 bases in between. Germline V gene sequence: CDR1 SEHNR, CDR2 FQNEAQ (reference sequence). The CDR3 contains 15 residues. The CDR3: CASSLHGGRNTEAFF. CDR3 nucleotide sequence: TGTGCCAGCAGCTTACACGGGGGTCGGAACACTGAAGCTTTCTTT. Full variable domain (missing parts from reference TRBV7-9 and TRBJ1-1): DTGVSQNPRHKITKRGQNVTFRCDPISEHNRLYWYRQTLGQGPEFLTYFQNEAQLEKSRLLSDRFSAERPKGSFSTLEIQRTEQGDSAMYLCASSLHGGRNTEAFFGQGTRLTVV.

The rearrangement joins TRBV4-3 to TRBJ2-7; TRBD2 matches 10 bases. The CDR3 totals 15 residues. The trim removed 2 bases at V and 2 bases at J, leaving 3 bases unmatched. CDR1 LGHNA and CDR2 YSLEER come from the germline V gene. CDR3: CASSQRTSGPYEQYF. CDR3 coding DNA: TGCGCCAGCAGCCAACGGACTAGCGGACCCTACGAGCAGTACTTC.

This clonotype has more than one count but fewer than ten. The chain carries TRBV28 and TRBJ1-1, with 8 bases fitting TRBD1. The CDR3 consists of 15 residues. The trim removed 5 bases at V and 5 bases at J, leaving 10 bases unmatched. Germline CDR1 reads MDHEN; CDR2 reads SYDVKM. Here the CDR3 reads CASSTRGQGGTEAFF. The CDR3 region has the DNA TGTGCCAGCAGTACTCGAGGACAGGGAGGAACTGAAGCTTTCTTT. Using reference TRBV28 and TRBJ1-1 for the parts outside the CDR3, the full variable domain is DVKVTQSSRYLVKRTGEKVFLECVQDMDHENMFWYRQDPGLGLRLIYFSYDVKMKEKGDIPEGYSVSREKKERFSLILESASTNQTSMYLCASSTRGQGGTEAFFGQGTRLTVV.

This clonotype was observed a few times. The genes are TRBV27 and TRBJ2-3, with 9 bases fitting TRBD1. Germline CDR1 MNHEY, CDR2 SMNVEV (reference sequence). CDR3 length: 16 residues. The V gene end was trimmed by 4 bases and the J gene end by 2 bases; junction bases not matched to a gene: 7. The CDR3 sequence is CASSWTGVSLTDTQYF. In DNA, the CDR3 is TGTGCCAGCAGTTGGACAGGGGTTTCCCTCACAGATACGCAGTATTTT.

This clonotype was found a few times. The chain couples TRBV15 to TRBJ2-1; D possibly uses TRBD1 or TRBD2 (5 bases each). The CDR3 is 16 amino acids. Germline loops: CDR1 LNHNV, CDR2 YYDKDF (reference sequence). V dropped 1 base and J dropped 2 bases, with 12 bases sitting between them. CDR3 sequence: CATSRVPGSAYNEQFF. The CDR3 coding sequence is TGTGCCACCAGCAGAGTACCAGGGAGTGCCTACAATGAGCAGTTCTTC. Using reference TRBV15 and TRBJ2-1 for the parts outside the CDR3, the full variable domain is DAMVIQNPRYQVTQFGKPVTLSCSQTLNHNVMYWYQQKSSQAPKLLFHYYDKDFNNEADTPDNFQSRRPNTSFCFLDIRSPGLGDTAMYLCATSRVPGSAYNEQFFGPGTRLTVL.

This clonotype showed up many times. The V gene is TRBV15, the J gene TRBJ1-1; the D is unclear. Per germline, CDR1 LNHNV and CDR2 YYDKDF (reference sequence). V gave up 5 bases and J gave up 4 bases, with 11 bases separating them. The CDR3 has 13 amino acids. This CDR3 reads CATSGAGGTEAFF. DNA of the CDR3: TGTGCCACCAGCGGTGCAGGTGGCACTGAAGCTTTCTTT.

The chain carries TRBV20-1 and TRBJ1-5; a weak D match, TRBD1 (5 bases). Trimming took off 3 bases at V and 2 bases at J, with 11 bases between the two ends. Per germline, CDR1 DFQATT and CDR2 SNEGSKA (reference sequence). The CDR3 is 14 residues long. DNA of the CDR3: TGCAGTGCTAGTTTAGGGGTTGGCAATCAGCCCCAGCATTTT. Translated: CSASLGVGNQPQHF.

The V and J genes are TRBV20-1 and TRBJ2-1; either TRBD1 or TRBD2 may supply D (6 bases each). The germline V and J ends were trimmed by 3 bases and 7 bases, with 10 bases remaining between them. This CDR3 is built from 12 residues. Germline V CDR1 and CDR2: DFQATT, SNEGSKA (reference sequence). CDR3 nucleotide sequence: TGCAGTGCTAGTAGGGGGGCAAATGAGCAGTTCTTC. It is translated as CSASRGANEQFF.

The rearrangement uses TRBV5-5 and TRBJ1-1; D unclear. Germline-derived CDR1 and CDR2 are SGHKS and YYEKEE (reference sequence). V lost 2 bases and J 0 bases, leaving 8 bases between the germline ends. The CDR3 covers 14 residues. The CDR3 region has the DNA TGTGCCAGCAGCTTACAAAACCTGAACACTGAAGCTTTCTTT. It yields the protein CASSLQNLNTEAFF. Full variable domain (remainder filled in from reference TRBV5-5 and TRBJ1-1): DAGVTQSPTHLIKTRGQQVTLRCSPISGHKSVSWYQQVLGQGPQFIFQYYEKEERGRGNFPDRFSARQFPNYSSELNVNALLLGDSALYLCASSLQNLNTEAFFGQGTRLTVV.

This clonotype was detected only a few times. The chain recombines TRBV2 with TRBJ2-4; no definite D call. With 6 bases removed from V and 0 bases from J, the gap between germline ends came to 12 bases. CDR1 is SNHLY, CDR2 FYNNEI, per germline. The CDR3 spans 15 residues. Here the CDR3 reads CASRSERGAKNIQYF. The CDR3 nucleotides read TGTGCCAGCAGGAGTGAACGAGGAGCCAAAAACATTCAGTACTTC.

This clonotype was observed a handful of times. CDR3 loop: CASRGQGIYEQYF. Written as DNA, the CDR3 is TGTGCCAGCAGAGGACAGGGAATCTACGAGCAGTACTTC. The chain recombines TRBV6-2 or TRBV6-3 with TRBJ2-7; 8 bases are shared with TRBD1. The CDR3 runs 13 residues. Germline trimming cut 6 bases from V and 3 bases from J; bases unmatched to any gene: 4. Germline-derived CDR1 and CDR2 are MNHEY and SVGEGT.

The genes are TRBV9 and TRBJ1-1; 10 bases are shared with TRBD1. J gave up 3 bases and V 4 bases, and 12 bases lay outside the gene matches. The CDR3 consists of 17 residues. The germline CDR1 and CDR2 sequences are SGDLS and YYNGEE. CDR3 bases: TGTGCCAGCAGCTCTCGACAGGGGGCAGGGTGGGACACTGAAGCTTTCTTT. As protein: CASSSRQGAGWDTEAFF.

The chain has TRBV5-5 and TRBJ2-1; TRBD2 matches at 8 bases. CDR3 size: 15 residues. Per the germline V gene, CDR1 is SGHKS and CDR2 is YYEKEE (reference sequence). After removal of 0 bases from V and 8 bases from J, the junction contained 7 bases not matched to a gene. CDR3 sequence: CASSLAGLGSDEQFF. CDR3 sequence (DNA): TGTGCCAGCAGCTTGGCGGGACTAGGATCCGATGAGCAGTTCTTC.

The gene calls are TRBV6-6 and TRBJ2-2, with D perhaps TRBD2 (7 bases). CDR3 length: 13 residues. V gave up 6 bases and J gave up 6 bases, with 11 bases separating them. The germline V gene has CDR1 MNHNY and CDR2 SVGAGI (reference sequence). The CDR3 is CASRRGHAGELFF. In DNA, the CDR3 is TGTGCCAGCAGGCGGGGGCACGCCGGGGAGCTGTTTTTT.

The chain recombines TRBV14 with TRBJ2-1; 8 bases fit TRBD1. V lost 4 bases and J lost 4; bases outside the gene matches: 9. The CDR3 loop spans 16 amino acids. CDR1 is SGHDN and CDR2 is FVKESK in the germline V gene. The CDR3 loop is CASSRRRGRGYNEQFF. CDR3 nucleotides: TGTGCCAGCAGCCGCCGCAGGGGGCGCGGTTACAATGAGCAGTTCTTC.

The chain is built from TRBV5-1 and TRBJ2-7; no clear D gene. There are 13 residues in the CDR3. V was clipped by 4 bases and J by 5 bases, with 13 bases between them. Per germline, CDR1 SGHRS and CDR2 YFSETQ. The CDR3 region is CASSPSEANEQYF. The CDR3 DNA reads TGCGCCAGCAGCCCCAGCGAGGCCAACGAGCAGTACTTC.

This clonotype was counted between two and nine times. This rearrangement joins TRBV10-3 to TRBJ1-5, with a possible D match to TRBD1 (6 bases). V lost 5 bases to trimming and J lost 3 bases, with 14 bases between them. The CDR3 runs to 15 residues. Germline assignment: CDR1 ENHRY and CDR2 SYGVKD. CDR3 nucleotides: TGTGCCATCAGTAGGGAAACAGGGCCCAATCAGCCCCAGCATTTT. Translation gives CAISRETGPNQPQHF.

J is TRBJ1-1 and V is TRBV4-1, with 7 nucleotides matching TRBD1. The CDR3 consists of 15 residues. V lost 3 bases and J lost 5; bases outside the gene matches: 9. Germline CDR1 MGHRA, CDR2 YSYEKL. The CDR3 region has the DNA TGCGCCAGCAGCCAGGATATTTCAGGGGGGACTGAAGCTTTCTTT. Its protein product is CASSQDISGGTEAFF.

This clonotype has a handful of counts. The J gene is TRBJ2-3, the V gene TRBV29-1; D remains unclear. V was pared by 3 bases and J by 5 bases, with 15 bases between. Germline lookup yields CDR1 SQVTM and CDR2 ANQGSEA. This CDR3 has 14 residues. The CDR3 loop reads CSVEYASPGDTQYF. The CDR3 coding sequence is TGCAGCGTTGAGTACGCCTCCCCCGGAGATACGCAGTATTTT.

The gene calls are TRBV9 and TRBJ2-5; D is unresolved. The V gene lost 1 base and the J gene lost 1 base, with 11 bases spanning the gap. This CDR3 spans 15 amino acids. From germline, CDR1 is SGDLS and CDR2 YYNGEE. CDR3 residues: CASSVQGMTQETQYF. The CDR3 coding sequence is TGTGCCAGCAGCGTACAAGGGATGACCCAAGAGACCCAGTACTTC. Based on the CDR3 plus reference TRBV9 and TRBJ2-5, the full variable domain is DSGVTQTPKHLITATGQRVTLRCSPRSGDLSVYWYQQSLDQGLQFLIQYYNGEERAKGNILERFSAQQFPDLHSELNLSSLELGDSALYFCASSVQGMTQETQYFGPGTRLLVL.